The sequence of this TCR beta chain was determined in a study of blood T cell repertoires in COVID-19. This clone was found once. The method was immunoSEQ multiplex PCR; TCRdb's version includes in-frame clones alone and lacks a portion of them. This sample has fewer than 400,000 clones, with more than 90% found just once. Germline V gives CDR1 GTSNPN, CDR2 SVGIG (reference sequence). The CDR3 covers 16 residues. V was clipped by 0 bases and J by 5 bases; unmatched bases: 7. The chain carries TRBV30 and TRBJ1-6; 7 bases are a match to TRBD1. Material: PBMCs or T cells enriched from blood (not recorded which). The TCR originated in a woman in her thirties who had been exposed to COVID-19. Here the CDR3 DNA reads TGTGCCTGGAGTGTACGCTGGACAGGCAATAATTCACCCCTCCACTTT. Translated, it gives CAWSVRWTGNNSPLHF. Looking up the rest from reference TRBV30 and TRBJ1-6 gives the full variable domain: SQTIHQWPATLVQPVGSPLSLECTVEGTSNPNLYWYRQAAGRGLQLLFYSVGIGQISSEVPQNLSASRPQDRQFILSSKKLLLSDSGFYLCAWSVRWTGNNSPLHFGNGTRLTVT.